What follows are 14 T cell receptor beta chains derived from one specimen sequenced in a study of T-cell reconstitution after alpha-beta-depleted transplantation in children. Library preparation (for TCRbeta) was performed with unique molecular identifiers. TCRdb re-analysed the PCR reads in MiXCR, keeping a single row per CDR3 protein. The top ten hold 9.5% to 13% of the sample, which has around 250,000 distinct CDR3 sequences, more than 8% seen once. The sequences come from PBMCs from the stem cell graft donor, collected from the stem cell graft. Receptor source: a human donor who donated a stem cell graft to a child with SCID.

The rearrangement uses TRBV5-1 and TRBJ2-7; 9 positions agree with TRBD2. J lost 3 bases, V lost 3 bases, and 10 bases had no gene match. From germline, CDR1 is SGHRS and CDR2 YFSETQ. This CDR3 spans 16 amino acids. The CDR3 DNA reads TGCGCCAGCAGCTCATCCCGGACTAGCGTGTTCTACGAGCAGTACTTC. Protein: CASSSSRTSVFYEQYF.

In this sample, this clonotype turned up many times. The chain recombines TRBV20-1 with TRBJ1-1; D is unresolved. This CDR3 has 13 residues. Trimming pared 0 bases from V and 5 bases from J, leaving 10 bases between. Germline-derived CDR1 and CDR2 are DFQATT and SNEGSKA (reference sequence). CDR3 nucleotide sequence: TGCAGTGCTAGAGATGGGTTCGGGACTGAAGCTTTCTTT. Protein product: CSARDGFGTEAFF.

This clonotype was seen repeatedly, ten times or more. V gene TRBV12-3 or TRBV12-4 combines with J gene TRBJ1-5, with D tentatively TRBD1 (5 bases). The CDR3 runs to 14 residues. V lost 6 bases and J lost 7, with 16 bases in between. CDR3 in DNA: TGTGCCAGCAGACTTTCAGGGCCCAGGCAGCCCCAGCATTTT. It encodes CASRLSGPRQPQHF.

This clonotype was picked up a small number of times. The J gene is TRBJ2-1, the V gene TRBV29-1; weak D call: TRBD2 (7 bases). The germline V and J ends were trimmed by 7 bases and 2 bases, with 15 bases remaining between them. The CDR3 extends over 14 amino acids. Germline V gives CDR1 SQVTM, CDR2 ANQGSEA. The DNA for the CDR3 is TGCAGCGCTATGGGGGCGGGAGCCTACAATGAGCAGTTCTTC. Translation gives CSAMGAGAYNEQFF.

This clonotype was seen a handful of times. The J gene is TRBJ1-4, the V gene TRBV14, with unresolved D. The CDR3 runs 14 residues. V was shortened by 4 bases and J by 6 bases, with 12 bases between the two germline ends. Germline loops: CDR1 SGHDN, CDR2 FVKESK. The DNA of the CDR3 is TGTGCCAGCAGCCTGACGAGCTCAGATGAAAAACTGTTTTTT. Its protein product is CASSLTSSDEKLFF.

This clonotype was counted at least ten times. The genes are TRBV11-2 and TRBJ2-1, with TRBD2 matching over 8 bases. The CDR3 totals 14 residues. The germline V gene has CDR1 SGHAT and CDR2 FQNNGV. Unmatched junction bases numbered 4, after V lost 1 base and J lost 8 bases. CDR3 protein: CASSLGLARDEQFF. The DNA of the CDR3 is TGTGCCAGCAGCTTAGGACTAGCGAGGGATGAGCAGTTCTTC.

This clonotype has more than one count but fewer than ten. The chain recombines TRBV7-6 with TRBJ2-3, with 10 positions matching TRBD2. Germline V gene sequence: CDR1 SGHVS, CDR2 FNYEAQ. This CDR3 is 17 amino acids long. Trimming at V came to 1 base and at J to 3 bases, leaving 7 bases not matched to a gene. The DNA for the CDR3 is TGTGCCAGCAGCTTAGGGCGAGCGGGGGGGCTAACAGATACGCAGTATTTT. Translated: CASSLGRAGGLTDTQYF. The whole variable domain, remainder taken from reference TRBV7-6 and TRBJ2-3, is GAGVSQSPRYKVTKRGQDVALRCDPISGHVSLYWYRQALGQGPEFLTYFNYEAQQDKSGLPNDRFSAERPEGSISTLTIQRTEQRDSAMYRCASSLGRAGGLTDTQYFGPGTRLTVL.

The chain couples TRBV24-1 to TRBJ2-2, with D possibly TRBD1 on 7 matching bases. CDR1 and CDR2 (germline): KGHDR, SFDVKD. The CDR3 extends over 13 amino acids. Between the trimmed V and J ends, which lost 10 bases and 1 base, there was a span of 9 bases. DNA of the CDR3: TGTGCCACGCAGGGGGGGAACACCGGGGAGCTGTTTTTT. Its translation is CATQGGNTGELFF.

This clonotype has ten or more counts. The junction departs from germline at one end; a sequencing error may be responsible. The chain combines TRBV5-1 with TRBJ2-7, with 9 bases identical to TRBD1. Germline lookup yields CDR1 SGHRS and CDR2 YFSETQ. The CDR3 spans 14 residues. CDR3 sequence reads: CASSLGQGYYEQYF. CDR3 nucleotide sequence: TGTGCCAGCAGCCTGGGACAGGGCTACTACGAGCAGTACTTC.

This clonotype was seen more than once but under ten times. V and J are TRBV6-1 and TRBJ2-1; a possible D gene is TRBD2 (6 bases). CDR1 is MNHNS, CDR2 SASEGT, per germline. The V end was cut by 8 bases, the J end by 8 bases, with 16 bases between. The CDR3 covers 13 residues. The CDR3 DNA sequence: TGTGCCAGCTGCTGGGGGGTTTTGGATGAGCAGTTCTTC. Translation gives CASCWGVLDEQFF.

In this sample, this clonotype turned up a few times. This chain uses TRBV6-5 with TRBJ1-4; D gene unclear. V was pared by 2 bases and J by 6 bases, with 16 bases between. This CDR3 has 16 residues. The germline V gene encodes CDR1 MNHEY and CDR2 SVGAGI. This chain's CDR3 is CASSYERGPGDEKLFF. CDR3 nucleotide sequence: TGTGCCAGCAGTTACGAAAGAGGTCCCGGTGATGAAAAACTGTTTTTT.

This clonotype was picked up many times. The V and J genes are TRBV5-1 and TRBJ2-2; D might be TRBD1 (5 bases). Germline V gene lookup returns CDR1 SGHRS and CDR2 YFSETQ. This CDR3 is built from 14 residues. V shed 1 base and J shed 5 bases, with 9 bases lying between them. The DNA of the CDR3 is TGCGCCAGCAGCTTGTCAGGGAAAACCGGGGAGCTGTTTTTT. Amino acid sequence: CASSLSGKTGELFF.

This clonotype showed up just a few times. CDR3 amino acids: CSARDQAQETQYF. The CDR3 nucleotides are TGCAGTGCTAGAGATCAGGCTCAAGAGACCCAGTACTTC. V gene TRBV20-1 combines with J gene TRBJ2-5; D is ambiguous. CDR1 DFQATT and CDR2 SNEGSKA come from the germline V gene (reference sequence). CDR3 length: 13 amino acids. Trimming left V 0 bases short and J 2 bases short, with 7 bases between.

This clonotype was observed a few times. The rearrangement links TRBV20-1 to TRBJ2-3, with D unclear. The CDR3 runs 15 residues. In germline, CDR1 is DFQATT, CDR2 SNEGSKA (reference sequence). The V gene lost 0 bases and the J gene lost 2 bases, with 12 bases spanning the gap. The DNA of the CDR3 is TGCAGTGCTAGAGATAGAGAGAGCCTCACAGATACGCAGTATTTT. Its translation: CSARDRESLTDTQYF.